This TCR beta chain emerged from a study of blood T cell repertoires in COVID-19. Study summary: Samples of COVID-19 (acute and convalescent) were obtained from the United States, Italy and Spain.

Trimming stripped 2 bases from V and 5 bases from J, with 15 bases between. Germline V gives CDR1 MNHEY, CDR2 SVGEGT. This CDR3 spans 16 amino acids. Methods used by the authors: It was from reference gene primer amplification that nucleated cell counts were estimated. The method was immunoSEQ multiplex PCR; TCRdb's version includes in-frame clones alone and lacks a portion of them. The V and J calls and the clone size are those of that table, but D and trimming were determined from the DNA. The sample includes about 340,000 clones, around 91% of them seen just once. This TCR came from a woman under 30 who had recovered from COVID-19. V gene TRBV6-2 or TRBV6-3 combines with J gene TRBJ2-2, with D perhaps TRBD2 (6 bases). The sequenced sample consisted of peripheral blood. This CDR3 is CASSYPQGLWTGELFF. DNA of the CDR3: TGTGCCAGCAGTTACCCCCAGGGACTGTGGACCGGGGAGCTGTTTTTT.